This passage covers 23 T cell receptor beta chains from one sample sequenced in a study of CD8 T cells in ankylosing spondylitis. Notes on the study in general: A TCR beta motif of several highly homologous variants seemed to mark ankylosing spondylitis blood.

The antigens of these receptors remain unknown. MiXCR, run by TCRdb on the 5' RACE reads, gives a single entry per CDR3 protein. The data contain roughly 700,000 distinct CDR3 sequences, 15% to 20% of them singletons. Sequencing was done on a sample of blood, either unsorted or a sorted T cell fraction (not recorded which). The receptors shown here come from a male donor with ankylosing spondylitis.

V and J are TRBV7-9 and TRBJ1-2; D is unresolved. V shed 4 bases and J shed 4 bases, with 10 bases lying between them. This CDR3 has 13 residues. Germline-derived CDR1 and CDR2 are SEHNR and FQNEAQ (reference sequence). As DNA, the CDR3 is TGTGCCAGCAGCTATGACACTGGCTATGGCTACACCTTC. It specifies CASSYDTGYGYTF.

The CDR3 region has the DNA TGTGCCAGCAGCGACGGGACGGCTGGGGCCAACGTCCTGACTTTC. Translation gives CASSDGTAGANVLTF. The chain joins TRBV3-1 to TRBJ2-6; D is tentatively TRBD1 or TRBD2 (5 bases each). The V and J ends lost 5 bases and 2 bases respectively, with 10 bases between them. Per germline, CDR1 LGHDT and CDR2 YNNKEL (reference sequence). This CDR3 has 15 amino acids.

The V call is TRBV4-1, the J call TRBJ1-6; D unresolved. Trimming cost V 0 bases and J 4 bases, with 7 bases left between them. This CDR3 contains 15 residues. From germline, CDR1 is MGHRA and CDR2 YSYEKL. The CDR3 is CASSQDNPYNSPLHF. The CDR3 bases are TGCGCCAGCAGCCAAGATAACCCATATAATTCACCCCTCCACTTT.

The gene calls are TRBV20-1 and TRBJ1-4, with unresolved D. Between the trimmed V and J ends, which lost 3 bases and 7 bases, there was a span of 9 bases. The germline gives CDR1 DFQATT, CDR2 SNEGSKA (reference sequence). The CDR3 has 12 amino acids. The CDR3 DNA follows: TGCAGTGCTAGCCCGTGGGGTGAAAAACTGTTTTTT. Protein product: CSASPWGEKLFF.

This clonotype was found a few times. The V and J genes are TRBV5-4 and TRBJ2-1; D gene uncertain. The CDR3 covers 12 residues. V was trimmed by 1 base and J by 5 bases, leaving 4 bases between them. From germline, CDR1 is SGHNT and CDR2 YYREEE (reference sequence). Written as DNA, the CDR3 is TGTGCCAGCAGCTTGAAGGACAATGAGCAGTTCTTC. Translating gives CASSLKDNEQFF.

This chain joins TRBV29-1 and TRBJ2-3; maybe TRBD2 (6 bases). The CDR3 extends over 12 amino acids. V gave up 5 bases and J gave up 3 bases, with 9 bases separating them. Germline CDR1 SQVTM, CDR2 ANQGSEA. CDR3 residues: CSVRGGTDTQYF. In nucleotides, the CDR3 is TGCAGCGTTCGGGGAGGAACAGATACGCAGTATTTT.

CDR3 sequence reads: CASSLRAAVNYGYTF. The CDR3 coding sequence is TGTGCCAGCAGTTTACGGGCGGCGGTCAACTATGGCTACACCTTC. This rearrangement joins TRBV27 to TRBJ1-2; D gene uncertain. Between the trimmed V and J ends, which lost 2 bases and 2 bases, there was a span of 12 bases. Germline CDR1 is MNHEY and CDR2 is SMNVEV (reference sequence). The length of the CDR3 is 15 residues.

This clonotype appeared a few times. The V and J genes are TRBV10-3 and TRBJ2-7; D uncertain. The CDR3 sequence is 13 residues long. Germline V CDR1 and CDR2: ENHRY, SYGVKD. V lost 4 bases and J 4 bases, leaving 11 bases between the germline ends. The CDR3 region is CAISGSLAYEQYF. The CDR3 nucleotides read TGTGCCATCAGTGGCAGTCTTGCTTACGAGCAGTACTTC.

The chain employs TRBV12-3 or TRBV12-4 and TRBJ1-4; 11 nucleotides agree with TRBD1. The CDR3 is made up of 17 amino acids. V shed 6 bases and J 1 base; nucleotides not matched to a gene: 7. In DNA form, the CDR3 reads TGTGCCAGCAGCCCGGGACAGGGGGTGAGAACTAATGAAAAACTGTTTTTT. Amino acids: CASSPGQGVRTNEKLFF.

In this sample, this clonotype turned up a few times. This rearrangement joins TRBV20-1 to TRBJ2-1; no clear D gene. V was pared by 0 bases and J by 4 bases, with 10 bases between. CDR3 size: 14 residues. Germline V CDR1 and CDR2: DFQATT, SNEGSKA (reference sequence). CDR3 nucleotides: TGCAGTGCTAGAGATCCAGTATGGTACAATGAGCAGTTCTTC. Amino acids: CSARDPVWYNEQFF.

This chain joins TRBV6-1 and TRBJ1-5, with 9 bases that match TRBD1. The CDR3 totals 16 residues. After removal of 10 bases from V and 3 bases from J, the junction contained 13 bases not matched to a gene. The germline V gene has CDR1 MNHNS and CDR2 SASEGT. The CDR3 region is CATVWQDRGDNQPQHF. The CDR3 coding sequence is TGTGCCACCGTCTGGCAGGACAGGGGCGACAATCAGCCCCAGCATTTT.

V usage is TRBV11-2 and J usage is TRBJ1-2; the D is unclear. The CDR3 loop spans 15 amino acids. The germline V gene encodes CDR1 SGHAT and CDR2 FQNNGV. Trimming stripped 0 bases from V and 2 bases from J, with 10 bases between. The DNA for the CDR3 is TGTGCCAGCAGCTTAGATTGGGCCTGGAACTATGGCTACACCTTC. Translation: CASSLDWAWNYGYTF. The full variable domain, its missing parts supplied by reference TRBV11-2 and TRBJ1-2, is EAGVAQSPRYKIIEKRQSVAFWCNPISGHATLYWYQQILGQGPKLLIQFQNNGVVDDSQLPKDRFSAERLKGVDSTLKIQPAKLEDSAVYLCASSLDWAWNYGYTFGSGTRLTVV.

This clonotype came up a few times. V gene TRBV29-1 combines with J gene TRBJ2-2, with 7 nucleotides matching TRBD2. With 4 bases clipped from V and 2 bases from J, the junction kept 4 bases outside the gene matches. This CDR3 spans 14 amino acids. CDR1 is SQVTM, CDR2 ANQGSEA, per germline. CDR3 coding DNA: TGCAGCGTTGTAGCTAGCGGCAACACCGGGGAGCTGTTTTTT. It translates to CSVVASGNTGELFF.

J is TRBJ1-2 and V is TRBV29-1; D is perhaps TRBD1 (5 bases). The germline gives CDR1 SQVTM, CDR2 ANQGSEA. Trimming took off 1 base at V and 12 bases at J, with 15 bases between the two ends. The length of the CDR3 is 12 residues. CDR3 sequence: CSVEGDNPGHTF. DNA of the CDR3: TGCAGCGTTGAAGGCGACAACCCAGGGCACACCTTC.

CDR3 sequence: CSASEGGDYNEQFF. CDR3 coding DNA: TGCAGTGCTAGTGAGGGAGGAGACTACAATGAGCAGTTCTTC. The chain employs TRBV20-1 and TRBJ2-1; D may be TRBD2 (6 bases). The CDR3 consists of 14 residues. V was pared by 3 bases and J by 3 bases, with 12 bases between. Looked up from germline, CDR1 is DFQATT and CDR2 is SNEGSKA (reference sequence).

The sample holds one count of this clonotype. The chain is built from TRBV2 and TRBJ2-6, with 8 bases identical to TRBD1. Germline V gene data show CDR1 as SNHLY and CDR2 as FYNNEI. The CDR3 sequence is 17 residues long. Trimming removed 3 bases from V and 0 bases from J; junction bases left unmatched: 4. The CDR3 sequence is CASSDGTGLSGANVLTF. As DNA, the CDR3 is TGTGCCAGCAGTGACGGGACAGGACTCTCTGGGGCCAACGTCCTGACTTTC. Full variable domain (missing parts from reference TRBV2 and TRBJ2-6): EPEVTQTPSHQVTQMGQEVILRCVPISNHLYFYWYRQILGQKVEFLVSFYNNEISEKSEIFDDQFSVERPDGSNFTLKIRSTKLEDSAMYFCASSDGTGLSGANVLTFGAGSRLTVL.

The CDR3 is CASSLDTGTGVEQYF. The CDR3 region has the DNA TGCGCCAGCAGCTTGGACACCGGGACAGGGGTTGAGCAGTACTTC. This chain uses TRBV5-1 with TRBJ2-7; 10 nucleotides agree with TRBD1. J was trimmed by 7 bases and V by 0 bases; bases with no gene match: 7. In germline, CDR1 is SGHRS, CDR2 YFSETQ. The CDR3 runs to 15 residues.

This chain joins TRBV20-1 and TRBJ1-1, with D tentatively TRBD1 (5 bases). The V gene lost 8 bases and the J gene lost 0 bases, with 19 bases spanning the gap. There are 15 residues in the CDR3. Germline V gives CDR1 DFQATT, CDR2 SNEGSKA (reference sequence). CDR3 protein: CSTGITGGMNTEAFF. Here the CDR3 DNA reads TGCAGTACCGGGATCACCGGGGGGATGAACACTGAAGCTTTCTTT.

This chain uses TRBV7-2 with TRBJ2-2; D is perhaps TRBD1 or TRBD2 (6 bases each). In germline, CDR1 is SGHTA, CDR2 FQGNSA. Trimming shortened V by 4 bases and J by 5 bases, and 17 bases separated the two germline ends. There are 16 residues in the CDR3. The CDR3 sequence is CASSSEGGRETGELFF. In DNA form, the CDR3 reads TGTGCCAGCAGCTCCGAGGGGGGAAGAGAGACCGGGGAGCTGTTTTTT.

V usage is TRBV7-2 and J usage is TRBJ2-7; 12 bases are shared with TRBD1. Germline V gene sequence: CDR1 SGHTA, CDR2 FQGNSA. The length of the CDR3 is 16 residues. Unmatched junction bases numbered 2, after V lost 1 base and J lost 1 base. CDR3 sequence reads: CASSLVGQGASYEQYF. CDR3 DNA: TGTGCCAGCAGCTTAGTGGGACAGGGGGCGTCCTACGAGCAGTACTTC.

This clonotype was found a few times. The chain has TRBV20-1 and TRBJ2-7, with unresolved D. The CDR3 is made up of 12 amino acids. The germline CDR1 and CDR2 sequences are DFQATT and SNEGSKA (reference sequence). V gave up 3 bases and J gave up 6 bases, with 12 bases separating them. The CDR3 DNA follows: TGCAGTGCTAGCGACGGACGCACCGAGCAGTACTTC. Translated, it gives CSASDGRTEQYF.

The chain uses TRBV12-3 or TRBV12-4 and TRBJ1-6; D is undetermined. V was clipped by 5 bases and J by 8 bases, with 13 bases between them. The CDR3 runs 14 residues. The CDR3 is CASSQRAPHSPLHF. DNA for the CDR3: TGTGCCAGCAGTCAAAGGGCCCCACATTCACCCCTCCACTTT.

This clonotype showed up many times. V usage is TRBV12-3 or TRBV12-4 and J usage is TRBJ2-7; TRBD1 agrees at 7 bases. This CDR3 contains 15 residues. V shed 2 bases, J shed 1 base, and the junction held 5 bases outside the gene matches. The CDR3 is CASSLIVDRSYEQYF. The DNA for the CDR3 is TGTGCCAGCAGTTTAATCGTGGACAGGTCCTACGAGCAGTACTTC.